The rows below give T cell receptor beta chains drawn from one sample of a study of blood T cell repertoires in COVID-19. Profiling relied on immunoSEQ multiplex PCR, and the TCRdb table lists in-frame clones only, not all of them. The data contain around 310,000 clones, roughly 89% of them singletons. The sample consisted of PBMCs or T cells enriched from blood (not recorded which). The origin of the receptors is a woman in her twenties or thirties who had recovered from COVID-19. Both conserved end residues are trimmed from each CDR3. The order of the fields is clone size, J gene, CDR3 length, V gene, CDR3 protein. Part of the rows lack a size; the others show once, few, many or a class for expanded clones.

>-|TRBJ2-1|14|TRBV29-1
SVGSTGEKWVHEQF
>-|TRBJ1-1|11|TRBV29-1
SVEVVQNTEAF
>-|TRBJ2-1|8|TRBV29-1
SVGRNEQF
>-|TRBJ2-2|15|TRBV19
ASSIDGRAFNTGELF
>-|TRBJ1-2|13|TRBV18
ASSPGTGWGYGYT
>-|TRBJ2-2|14|TRBV6-5
ASSYTPQGGTGELF
>-|TRBJ1-1|12|TRBV7-2
ASSLGDRVTEAF
>-|TRBJ2-1|13|TRBV5-5
ASSPSVRSPNEQF
>-|TRBJ1-1|11|TRBV5-1
ASSPSQNTEAF
>-|TRBJ2-7|13|TRBV9
ASSVYPGEDYEQY
>-|TRBJ2-5|12|TRBV5-5
ASSPGGFGETQY
>-|TRBJ2-1|18|TRBV6-1
ASSEVFFATTSGSHGEQF
>-|TRBJ2-2|12|TRBV5-1
ASSLTGGTGELF
>-|TRBJ2-1|16|TRBV5-1
ASSLEFLISGAYNEQF
>-|TRBJ1-6|15|TRBV7-9
ASSAAGWSGYNSPLH
>-|TRBJ1-2|11|TRBV13
ASSRTGFYGYT
>-|TRBJ2-1|11|TRBV28
ASIPIRGVEQF
>-|TRBJ2-1|16|TRBV5-1
ASSLVPSGGGSYNEQF
>-|TRBJ2-7|12|TRBV14
ASSQVIGAYEQY
>-|TRBJ1-5|14|TRBV19
ASSIGGLVGNQPQH
>-|TRBJ2-1|12|TRBV14
ASSHEWGGNEQF
>-|TRBJ2-7|12|TRBV5-1
ASSPDRESYEQY
>-|TRBJ2-2|14|TRBV7-2
ASSTWPAGGILELF
>-|TRBJ2-6|14|TRBV30
AWSFGTTSGANVLT
>-|TRBJ2-1|14|TRBV28
ASSLSGREGVNEQF
>once|TRBJ2-1|15|TRBV5-1
ASSLVSALAGGNEQF
>few|TRBJ1-4|12|TRBV28
ASSYTAVNEKLF
>-|TRBJ1-5|12|TRBV29-1
SALTGNSNQPQH
>-|TRBJ1-2|12|TRBV28
ASRTTGEENGYT
>once|TRBJ1-1|12|TRBV27
ASSRQDSNTEAF
>once|TRBJ2-5|12|TRBV7-6
ASSPAVEAQTQY
>-|TRBJ2-1|14|TRBV4-1
ASSQNRDRNYNEQF
>-|TRBJ2-7|15|TRBV18
ASSPGLAGPAGYEQY
>-|TRBJ1-2|15|TRBV27
ASSRYPWDRAPYGYT
>-|TRBJ1-2|12|TRBV10-2
ASTTQEGDYGYT
>-|TRBJ2-3|12|TRBV4-3
ASSQDLAAPSQY
>-|TRBJ2-1|13|TRBV30
AWSVQIRLPNEQF
>once|TRBJ2-1|11|TRBV19
ASSIDGGNEQF
>-|TRBJ1-2|12|TRBV5-1
ASSFSSPNYGYT
>once|TRBJ2-5|12|TRBV28
ASRVTGKQETQY
>-|TRBJ2-1|12|TRBV5-1
ASSSGLLDNEQF
>-|TRBJ2-1|12|TRBV10-3
AISEAQQHNEQF
>-|TRBJ2-7|12|TRBV11-2
ASSLEDSALWQY
>few|TRBJ2-1|13|TRBV9
ASSGASGRNNEQF
>-|TRBJ2-1|13|TRBV2
ASSDPSGHYNEQF
>-|TRBJ1-5|13|TRBV7-2
ASSPQGSINQPQH
>-|TRBJ2-1|16|TRBV2
ATEGPISGSGSYNEQF
>-|TRBJ1-2|10|TRBV5-4
ASSTREGGYT
>once|TRBJ1-2|11|TRBV11-2
ASSYPLGYGYT
>once|TRBJ2-7|11|TRBV6-5
ASSYSDRIEQY
>once|TRBJ1-2|13|TRBV5-1
ASSSQAGVGYGYT
>-|TRBJ2-6|15|TRBV28
ASSSGYPGTGANVLT
>-|TRBJ1-4|14|TRBV5-1
ASSPVASGGDEKLF
>-|TRBJ2-2|13|TRBV7-6
ASSLRGRPTGELF
>-|TRBJ2-1|14|TRBV2
ASTQVGTSGDNEQF